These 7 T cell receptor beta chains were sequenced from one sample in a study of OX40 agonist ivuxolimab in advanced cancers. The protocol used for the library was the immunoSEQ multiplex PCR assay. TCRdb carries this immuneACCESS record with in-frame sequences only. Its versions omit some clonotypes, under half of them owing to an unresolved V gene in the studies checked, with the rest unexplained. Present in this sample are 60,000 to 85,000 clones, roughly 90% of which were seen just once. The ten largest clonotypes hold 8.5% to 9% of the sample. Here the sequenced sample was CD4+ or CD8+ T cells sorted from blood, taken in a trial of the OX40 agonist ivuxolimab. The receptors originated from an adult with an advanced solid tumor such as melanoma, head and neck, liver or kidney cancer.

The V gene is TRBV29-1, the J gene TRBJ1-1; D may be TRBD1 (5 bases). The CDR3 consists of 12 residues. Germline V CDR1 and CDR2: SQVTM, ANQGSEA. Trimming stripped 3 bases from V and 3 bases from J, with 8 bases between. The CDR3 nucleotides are TGCAGCGTTGATCAGGGTTACACTGAAGCTTTCTTT. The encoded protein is CSVDQGYTEAFF.

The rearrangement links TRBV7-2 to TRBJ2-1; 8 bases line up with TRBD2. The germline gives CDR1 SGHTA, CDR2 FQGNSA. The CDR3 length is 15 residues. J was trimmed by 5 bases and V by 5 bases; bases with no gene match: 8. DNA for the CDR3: TGTGCCAGCAGCGTCTTAGCGGGGACAAACAATGAGCAGTTCTTC. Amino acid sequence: CASSVLAGTNNEQFF.

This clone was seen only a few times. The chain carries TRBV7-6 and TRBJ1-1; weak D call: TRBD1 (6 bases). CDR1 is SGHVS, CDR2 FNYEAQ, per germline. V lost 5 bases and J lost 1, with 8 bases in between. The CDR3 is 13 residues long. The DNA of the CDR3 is TGTGCCAGCAGCCAGGGACAGAACACTGAAGCTTTCTTT. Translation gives CASSQGQNTEAFF.

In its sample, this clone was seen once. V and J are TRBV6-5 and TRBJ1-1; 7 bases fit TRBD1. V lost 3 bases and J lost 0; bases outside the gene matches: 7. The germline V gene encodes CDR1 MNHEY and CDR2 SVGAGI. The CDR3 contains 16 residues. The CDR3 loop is CASSYNRQGLNTEAFF. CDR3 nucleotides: TGTGCCAGCAGTTATAATCGACAGGGCTTGAACACTGAAGCTTTCTTT.

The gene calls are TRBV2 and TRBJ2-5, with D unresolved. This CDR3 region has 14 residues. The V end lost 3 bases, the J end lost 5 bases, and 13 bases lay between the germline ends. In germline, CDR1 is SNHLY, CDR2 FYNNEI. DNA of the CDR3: TGTGCCAGCAGTGAGGGTTCCCTGAGGGAGACCCAGTACTTC. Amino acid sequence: CASSEGSLRETQYF.

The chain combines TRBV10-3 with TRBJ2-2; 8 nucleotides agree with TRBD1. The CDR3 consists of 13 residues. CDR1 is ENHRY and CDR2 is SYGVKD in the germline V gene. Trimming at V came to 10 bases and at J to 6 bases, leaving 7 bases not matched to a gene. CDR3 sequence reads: CASSSRGPGELFF. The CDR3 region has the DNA TGTGCCAGCAGCAGCAGGGGGCCCGGGGAGCTGTTTTTT.

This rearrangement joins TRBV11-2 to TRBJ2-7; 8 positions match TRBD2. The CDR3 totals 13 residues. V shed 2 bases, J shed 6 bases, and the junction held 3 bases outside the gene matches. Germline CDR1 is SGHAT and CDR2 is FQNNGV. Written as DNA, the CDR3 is TGTGCCAGCAGCTTACCGCGGGGGGTCGAGCAGTACTTC. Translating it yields CASSLPRGVEQYF.